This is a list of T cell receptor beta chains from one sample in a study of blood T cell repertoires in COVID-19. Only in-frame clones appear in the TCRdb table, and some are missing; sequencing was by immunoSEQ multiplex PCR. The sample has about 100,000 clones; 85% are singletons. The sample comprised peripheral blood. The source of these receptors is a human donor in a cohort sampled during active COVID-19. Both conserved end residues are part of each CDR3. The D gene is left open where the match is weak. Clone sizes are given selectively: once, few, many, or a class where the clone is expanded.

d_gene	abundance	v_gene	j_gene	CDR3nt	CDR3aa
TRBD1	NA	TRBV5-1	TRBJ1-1	TGCGCCAGCAGCGAAGGGACAGGGGGTGCCACTGAAGCTTTCTTT	CASSEGTGGATEAFF
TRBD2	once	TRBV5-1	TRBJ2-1	TGCGGGAACGCCGAGGAGCGGGGGGAGGCTGAGCAGTTCTTC	CGNAEERGEAEQFF
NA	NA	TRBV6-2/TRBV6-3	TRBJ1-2	TGTGCCAGCAGTTCCATGACAGGCAACTCTAACTATGGCTACACCTTC	CASSSMTGNSNYGYTF
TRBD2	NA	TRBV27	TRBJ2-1	TGTGCCAGCAGTTTGGTGGGGACTAGCGGAAGCAATGAGCAGTTCTTC	CASSLVGTSGSNEQFF
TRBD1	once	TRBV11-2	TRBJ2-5	TGTGCCAGCAGCGAACAGGGGGCAGGAGAGACCCAGTACTTC	CASSEQGAGETQYF
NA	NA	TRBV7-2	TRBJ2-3	TGTGCCAGCAGCTCCGTGATCGGGGCAGATACGCAGTATTTT	CASSSVIGADTQYF
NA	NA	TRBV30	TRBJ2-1	TGTGCCTGGACCCGCTTGGAGGGCACAGAGCAGTTCTTC	CAWTRLEGTEQFF
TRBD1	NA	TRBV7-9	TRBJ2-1	TGTGCCAGCAGCCGTGGGACAGGTGAGAACAATGAGCAGTTCTTC	CASSRGTGENNEQFF
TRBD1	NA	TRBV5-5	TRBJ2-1	TGTGCCAGCAGCTTCTCCGGGACAGGGGGCTACAATGAGCAGTTCTTC	CASSFSGTGGYNEQFF
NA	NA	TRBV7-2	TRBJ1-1	TGTGCCAGCAGCTGGGCGGGCCTACCCACTGAAGCTTTCTTT	CASSWAGLPTEAFF
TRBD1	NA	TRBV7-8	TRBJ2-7	TGTGCCAGCAGCACTAGGACAGGACCGAACTCCTACGAGCAGTACTTC	CASSTRTGPNSYEQYF
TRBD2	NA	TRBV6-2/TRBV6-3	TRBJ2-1	TGTGCCAGCAGTTACTCAGGGCTAGCGGCACTCTTC	CASSYSGLAALF
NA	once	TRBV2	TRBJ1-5	TGTGCCAGCAGTGAAGTGACAAAAAATCAGCCCCAGCATTTT	CASSEVTKNQPQHF
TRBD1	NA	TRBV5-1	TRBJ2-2	TGCGCCAGCAGCTTGGATACAGGGGGCGGGGAGCTGTTTTTT	CASSLDTGGGELFF
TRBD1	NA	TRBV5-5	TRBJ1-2	TGTGCCAGCAGCCTTGGACAGGGGGTAAACACCTTC	CASSLGQGVNTF
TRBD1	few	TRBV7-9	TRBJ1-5	TGTGCCAGCAGCTTGGGACAGGGTGGGCAGCCCCAGCATTTT	CASSLGQGGQPQHF
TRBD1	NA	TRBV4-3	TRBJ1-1	TGCGCCAGCAGCCAAGATATCGGGACAGGGGGTCGGGAAGCTTTCTTT	CASSQDIGTGGREAFF
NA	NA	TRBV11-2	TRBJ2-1	TGTGCCAGCAGCTTAGTGCGCGGGGCCTACAATGAGCAGTTCTTC	CASSLVRGAYNEQFF
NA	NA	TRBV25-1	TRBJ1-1	TGTGCCAGCAGCCGCAGGGATGAAGCTTTCTTT	CASSRRDEAFF
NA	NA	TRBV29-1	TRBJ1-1	TGCAGCGTTGAGTACAGCATGAACACTGAAGCTTTCTTT	CSVEYSMNTEAFF
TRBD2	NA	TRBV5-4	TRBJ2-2	TGTGCCAGCAGCTGGGCACTAGCGGGAGGGACCGGGGAGCTGTTTTTT	CASSWALAGGTGELFF
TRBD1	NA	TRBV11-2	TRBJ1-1	TGTGCCAGCAGCTTAGAGCAGGGGGGTGAAGCTTTCTTT	CASSLEQGGEAFF
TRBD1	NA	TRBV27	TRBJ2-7	TGTGCCAGCAGTACGCGGACAGGGAGGTACGAGCAGTACTTC	CASSTRTGRYEQYF